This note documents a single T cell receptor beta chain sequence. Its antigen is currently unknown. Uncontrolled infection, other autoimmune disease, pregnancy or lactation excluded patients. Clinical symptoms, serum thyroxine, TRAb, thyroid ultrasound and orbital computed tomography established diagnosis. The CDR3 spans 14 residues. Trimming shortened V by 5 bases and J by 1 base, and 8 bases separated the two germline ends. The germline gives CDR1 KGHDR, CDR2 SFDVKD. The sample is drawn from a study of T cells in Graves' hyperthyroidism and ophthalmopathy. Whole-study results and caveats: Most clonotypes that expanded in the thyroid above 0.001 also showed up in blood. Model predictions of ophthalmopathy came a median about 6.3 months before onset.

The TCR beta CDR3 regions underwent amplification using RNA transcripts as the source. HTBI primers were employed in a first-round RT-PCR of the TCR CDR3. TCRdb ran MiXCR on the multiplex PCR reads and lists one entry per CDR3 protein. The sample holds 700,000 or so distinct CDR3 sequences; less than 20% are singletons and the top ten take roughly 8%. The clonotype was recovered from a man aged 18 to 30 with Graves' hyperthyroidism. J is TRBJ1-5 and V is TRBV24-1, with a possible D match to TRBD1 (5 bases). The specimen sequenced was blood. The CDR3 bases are TGTGCCACCAGTGGGGGGGGGAGCAATCAGCCCCAGCATTTT. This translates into CATSGGGSNQPQHF.